These T cell receptor beta chains were read from a single sample in a study of T cell responses to AZD1222 COVID-19 vaccine. Sequencing was performed with immunoSEQ multiplex PCR; in TCRdb, only in-frame clones are kept and a portion is missing. The repertoire has over 85,000 clones, about 94% of them found once; the top ten carry 2.9%. Material: peripheral blood, obtained 28 days after the second AZD1222 dose. The origin of the receptors is an adult who received the AZD1222 COVID-19 vaccine. CDR3s include the opening cysteine and the closing phenylalanine or tryptophan. D genes are given only for firm matches.

>TRBJ1-1|TRBV4-1|NA
CASSRNPSAGSTEAFF
TGCGCCAGCAGCCGAAACCCTAGCGCAGGGTCCACTGAAGCTTTCTTT
>TRBJ1-6|TRBV14|TRBD1
CASSQPGGNNSPLHF
TGTGCCAGCAGCCAACCAGGGGGAAATAATTCACCCCTCCACTTT
>TRBJ2-1|TRBV14|NA
CASSKTGRAEQFF
TGTGCCAGCAGCAAGACTGGGCGTGCTGAGCAGTTCTTC
>TRBJ1-5|TRBV4-2|NA
CASSQNGDAQHF
TGTGCCAGCAGCCAAAACGGGGATGCCCAGCATTTT
>TRBJ1-3|TRBV18|NA
CASSPTLTGFSGNTIYF
TGTGCCAGCTCACCAACACTTACAGGGTTTTCTGGAAACACCATATATTTT
>TRBJ1-1|TRBV7-2|TRBD1
CASSSQGDTEAFF
TGTGCCAGCAGCTCTCAGGGGGACACTGAAGCTTTCTTT
>TRBJ2-7|TRBV28|TRBD1
CASEQGDYEQYF
TGTGCCAGCGAACAGGGGGACTACGAGCAGTACTTC
>TRBJ1-1|TRBV2|NA
CASRPRGGTENTEAFF
TGTGCCAGTAGGCCCAGAGGAGGGACCGAAAACACTGAAGCTTTCTTT
>TRBJ1-5|TRBV30|NA
CAWSLGMGNQPQHF
NA
>TRBJ1-2|TRBV5-5|TRBD1
CASSLAETGGADGYTF
TGTGCCAGCAGCTTGGCGGAGACAGGGGGCGCGGATGGCTACACCTTC
>TRBJ1-2|TRBV3-1/TRBV3-2|TRBD1
CASSQGQGAFDGYTF
TGTGCCAGCAGCCAGGGTCAGGGGGCGTTTGATGGCTACACCTTC
>TRBJ1-6|TRBV3-1/TRBV3-2|NA
CASSQVPDSPLHF
TGTGCCAGCAGCCAAGTCCCGGATTCACCCCTCCACTTT
>TRBJ2-5|TRBV20-1|TRBD1
CSASFPQGSETQYF
TGCAGTGCTAGTTTCCCACAGGGGTCAGAGACCCAGTACTTC
>TRBJ1-2|TRBV29-1|NA
CSVGYESGYTF
TGCAGCGTTGGGTACGAGAGCGGCTACACCTTC
>TRBJ1-3|TRBV18|TRBD1
CASSMTGAGNTIYF
TGTGCCAGCTCTATGACAGGGGCTGGAAACACCATATATTTT
>TRBJ1-3|TRBV30|NA
CAWSVFFRGSFSGNTIYF
TGTGCCTGGAGTGTATTTTTCAGGGGCTCCTTCTCTGGAAACACCATATATTTT
>TRBJ2-4|TRBV12-5|NA
CASHENTIAKNIQYF
TGTGCTAGCCATGAGAATACTATAGCCAAAAACATTCAGTACTTC
>TRBJ2-3|TRBV5-1|TRBD2
CASYGTSGGPSTDTQYF
TGCGCCAGTTACGGGACTAGCGGGGGCCCTAGCACAGATACGCAGTATTTT
>TRBJ2-5|TRBV6-1|NA
CASSEAPGGVPETQYF
TGTGCCAGCAGTGAAGCGCCAGGGGGGGTCCCAGAGACCCAGTACTTC
>TRBJ1-1|TRBV6-2/TRBV6-3|NA
CASSPTGQDNTEAFF
TGTGCCAGCAGCCCTACGGGACAAGATAACACTGAAGCTTTCTTT
>TRBJ1-1|TRBV6-5|TRBD1
CASSPAWGTGIVAFF
TGTGCCAGCAGTCCTGCCTGGGGGACAGGGATAGTAGCTTTCTTT
>TRBJ2-1|TRBV5-4|NA
CASSLEFGSYNEQFF
TGTGCCAGCAGCTTGGAATTTGGATCCTACAATGAGCAGTTCTTC
>TRBJ2-5|TRBV12-3/TRBV12-4|NA
CASSNRIETQYF
TGTGCCAGCAGTAACCGAATAGAGACCCAGTACTTC
>TRBJ1-5|TRBV3-1/TRBV3-2|NA
CASSQDFGGQPQHF
TGTGCCAGCAGCCAAGATTTTGGCGGGCAGCCCCAGCATTTT
>TRBJ1-1|TRBV12-3/TRBV12-4|NA
CASSFKGYTEAFF
TGTGCCAGCAGTTTCAAGGGATACACTGAAGCTTTCTTT
>TRBJ1-6|TRBV27|NA
CASRRSNSPLHF
TGTGCCAGCCGCAGGTCCAATTCACCCCTCCACTTT